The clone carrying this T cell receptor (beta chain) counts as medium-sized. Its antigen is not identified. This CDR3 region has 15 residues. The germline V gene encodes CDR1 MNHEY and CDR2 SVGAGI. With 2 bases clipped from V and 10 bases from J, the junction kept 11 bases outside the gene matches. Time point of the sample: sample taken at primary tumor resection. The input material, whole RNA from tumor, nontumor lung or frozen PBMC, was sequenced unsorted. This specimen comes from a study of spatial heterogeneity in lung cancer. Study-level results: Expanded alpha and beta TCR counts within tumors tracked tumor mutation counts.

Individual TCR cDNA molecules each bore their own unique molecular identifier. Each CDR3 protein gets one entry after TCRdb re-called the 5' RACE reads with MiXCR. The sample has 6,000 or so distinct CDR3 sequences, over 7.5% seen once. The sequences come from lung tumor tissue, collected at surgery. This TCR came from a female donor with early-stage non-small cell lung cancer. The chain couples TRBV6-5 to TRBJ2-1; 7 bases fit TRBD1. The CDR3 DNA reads TGTGCCAGCAGTTACGGCCAGGGACAGTCCTTGGAGCAGTTCTTC. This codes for CASSYGQGQSLEQFF.